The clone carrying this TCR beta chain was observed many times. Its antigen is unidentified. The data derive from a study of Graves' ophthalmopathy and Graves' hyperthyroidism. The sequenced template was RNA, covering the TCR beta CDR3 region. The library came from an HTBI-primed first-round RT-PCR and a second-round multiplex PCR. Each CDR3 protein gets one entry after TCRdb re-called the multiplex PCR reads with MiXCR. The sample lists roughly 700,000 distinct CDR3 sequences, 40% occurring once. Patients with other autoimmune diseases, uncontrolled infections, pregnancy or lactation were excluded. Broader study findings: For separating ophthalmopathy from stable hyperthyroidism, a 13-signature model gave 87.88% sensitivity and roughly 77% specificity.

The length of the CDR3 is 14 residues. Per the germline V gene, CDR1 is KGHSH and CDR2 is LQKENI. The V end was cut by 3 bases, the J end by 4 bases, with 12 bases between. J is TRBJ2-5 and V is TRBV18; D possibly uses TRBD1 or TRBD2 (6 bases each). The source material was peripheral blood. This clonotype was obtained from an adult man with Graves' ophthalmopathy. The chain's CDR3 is CASSPLQGGETQYF. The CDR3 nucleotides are TGTGCCAGCTCACCGTTACAGGGAGGAGAGACCCAGTACTTC.